This T cell receptor (beta chain) was profiled in a study of T-cell memory formation after mild COVID-19. Turning to the study itself: TCR clustering was largely donor specific.

CDR3 size: 13 residues. Germline CDR1 and CDR2: KGHSH and LQKENI. The germline V and J ends were trimmed by 6 bases and 5 bases, with 11 bases remaining between them. MiXCR was run by TCRdb on the 5' RACE reads, yielding one entry per CDR3 protein. The sample carries 250,000 to 300,000 distinct CDR3 sequences, around 15% recorded once. The chain combines TRBV18 with TRBJ2-4, with D unresolved. The sample was PBMCs or a T cell subset sorted from them (not recorded which). This TCR derives from a man between 18 and 29 years old who had mild COVID-19 (a few samples of this study predate the infection). Cell type and time point are not known. The CDR3 spells CASSQGSENIQYF. The CDR3 nucleotides read TGTGCCAGCTCCCAAGGGTCGGAAAACATTCAGTACTTC.